The rows below give T cell receptor beta chains drawn from one sample of a study of T cells in Graves' hyperthyroidism and ophthalmopathy. TCRdb analysed the multiplex PCR reads with MiXCR anew, one entry per CDR3 protein. Of hundreds of thousands of distinct CDR3 sequences in the sample, around 18% were seen once. The specimen sequenced was blood. The receptor set was obtained from a man aged 40-55 years with Graves' hyperthyroidism. Each CDR3 is given with its conserved first and last residue. D genes are given only for firm matches. Clone size is stated in some rows and not others, as once, few, many or a class when expanded.

abundance: many; d_gene: TRBD1; v_gene: TRBV27; j_gene: TRBJ2-7; CDR3nt: TGTGCCAGCGCCAGGGACAGGGTCTCCTACGAGCAGTACTTC; CDR3aa: CASARDRVSYEQYF
abundance: many; d_gene: TRBD1; v_gene: TRBV28; j_gene: TRBJ1-6; CDR3nt: TGTGCCAGCAATCCCGGGACAGGGATTTCACCCCTCCACTTT; CDR3aa: CASNPGTGISPLHF
abundance: NA; d_gene: TRBD2; v_gene: TRBV4-2; j_gene: TRBJ2-1; CDR3nt: TGTGCCAGCAGCCGAGATAGCGGGGGGCCTGAGCAGTTCTTC; CDR3aa: CASSRDSGGPEQFF
abundance: many; d_gene: NA; v_gene: TRBV28; j_gene: TRBJ2-7; CDR3nt: TGTGCCAGCACTTCGGGTATTTTATCCTACGAGCAGTACTTC; CDR3aa: CASTSGILSYEQYF
abundance: few; d_gene: NA; v_gene: TRBV28; j_gene: TRBJ1-5; CDR3nt: TGTGCCAGCAGTTTTTCCGAGTATCCCAATCAGCCCCAGCATTTT; CDR3aa: CASSFSEYPNQPQHF
abundance: NA; d_gene: NA; v_gene: TRBV29-1; j_gene: TRBJ2-1; CDR3nt: TGCAGTGGCGGGTGGGCAGGCTATGAGCAGTTCTTC; CDR3aa: CSGGWAGYEQFF
abundance: many; d_gene: NA; v_gene: TRBV20-1; j_gene: TRBJ2-1; CDR3nt: TGCAGTGCTAGAGCCCCGACAGCCTTAAGGTACAATGAGCAGTTCTTC; CDR3aa: CSARAPTALRYNEQFF
abundance: many; d_gene: NA; v_gene: TRBV18; j_gene: TRBJ2-1; CDR3nt: TGTGCCAGCTCACCCTCGCGGAACAATGAGCAGTTCTTC; CDR3aa: CASSPSRNNEQFF
abundance: NA; d_gene: NA; v_gene: TRBV15; j_gene: TRBJ2-1; CDR3nt: TGTGCCACCAGCTGGTCCACCACACTCAATGAGCAGTTCTTC; CDR3aa: CATSWSTTLNEQFF
abundance: NA; d_gene: NA; v_gene: TRBV6-1; j_gene: TRBJ2-3; CDR3nt: TGTGCCAGCTTGGAGAGATCCGCAGATACGCAGTATTTT; CDR3aa: CASLERSADTQYF
abundance: many; d_gene: NA; v_gene: TRBV7-6; j_gene: TRBJ2-1; CDR3nt: TGTGCCAGCAGCTTGGCCGAACGCAATGAGCAGTTCTTC; CDR3aa: CASSLAERNEQFF
abundance: many; d_gene: NA; v_gene: TRBV11-2; j_gene: TRBJ2-3; CDR3nt: TGTGCCAGCAGCTTAGGGTCGGGGCGTTTGACAGATACGCAGTATTTT; CDR3aa: CASSLGSGRLTDTQYF
abundance: NA; d_gene: TRBD1; v_gene: TRBV29-1; j_gene: TRBJ2-2; CDR3nt: TGCAGCGTTACTCCGGGACAGGGCACCGGGGAGCTGTTTTTT; CDR3aa: CSVTPGQGTGELFF
abundance: many; d_gene: TRBD1; v_gene: TRBV28; j_gene: TRBJ1-5; CDR3nt: TGTGCCAGCAGGAGACAGGGTGGCAATCAGCCCCAGCATTTT; CDR3aa: CASRRQGGNQPQHF
abundance: NA; d_gene: NA; v_gene: TRBV24-1; j_gene: TRBJ2-3; CDR3nt: TGTGCCACCAAAGGACACCCGGGCACGCAGTATTTT; CDR3aa: CATKGHPGTQYF
abundance: many; d_gene: TRBD1; v_gene: TRBV20-1; j_gene: TRBJ2-7; CDR3nt: TGCAGTGCTACCTCCTTTAAGCAGGGGGCCTACGAGCAGTACTTC; CDR3aa: CSATSFKQGAYEQYF
abundance: many; d_gene: NA; v_gene: TRBV28; j_gene: TRBJ2-1; CDR3nt: TGTGCCAGCAGTTTCGGGACGCGGATCGATAATGAGCAGTTCTTC; CDR3aa: CASSFGTRIDNEQFF
abundance: many; d_gene: NA; v_gene: TRBV18; j_gene: TRBJ1-5; CDR3nt: TGTGCCAGCTCACGGGACCGCTTCAGGCAGCCCCAGCATTTT; CDR3aa: CASSRDRFRQPQHF
abundance: NA; d_gene: TRBD2; v_gene: TRBV2; j_gene: TRBJ2-3; CDR3nt: TGTGCCAGCACCAAAGAAGCGGGGGGGCAAGATACGCAGTATTTT; CDR3aa: CASTKEAGGQDTQYF
abundance: NA; d_gene: TRBD2; v_gene: TRBV3-1; j_gene: TRBJ2-3; CDR3nt: TGTGCCAGCAGCCAAGGGCGGGGGGTGAGCACAGATACGCAGTATTTT; CDR3aa: CASSQGRGVSTDTQYF
abundance: many; d_gene: TRBD1; v_gene: TRBV2; j_gene: TRBJ1-1; CDR3nt: TGTGCCAGCCAGGGGGCCGGAAACACTGAAGCTTTCTTT; CDR3aa: CASQGAGNTEAFF